The sequence of this TCR beta chain was determined in a study of blood T cell repertoires in COVID-19. On the study more broadly: The United States, Italy and Spain were the sources of the acute and convalescent COVID-19 samples.

The CDR3 length is 22 residues. CDR1 and CDR2 (germline): SGHRS, YFSETQ. Losses at the gene ends were 3 bases for V and 8 bases for J; bases not matched to a gene: 31. TCRdb's copy holds only in-frame clones and misses some; the assay was immunoSEQ multiplex PCR. Counted here are about 15,000 clones, 76% occurring once; the ten biggest clones make up about 32%. The material sequenced was peripheral blood. This chain joins TRBV5-1 and TRBJ2-2, with 7 bases lining up with TRBD2. This receptor was taken from a man in his 70s with active or convalescent COVID-19. CDR3 bases: TGCGCCAGCAGCTCCCCTATGACTCTTGAGCGCGGGGGATACGTTTCAGGAGGGGAGCTGTTTTTT. Its translation is CASSSPMTLERGGYVSGGELFF.